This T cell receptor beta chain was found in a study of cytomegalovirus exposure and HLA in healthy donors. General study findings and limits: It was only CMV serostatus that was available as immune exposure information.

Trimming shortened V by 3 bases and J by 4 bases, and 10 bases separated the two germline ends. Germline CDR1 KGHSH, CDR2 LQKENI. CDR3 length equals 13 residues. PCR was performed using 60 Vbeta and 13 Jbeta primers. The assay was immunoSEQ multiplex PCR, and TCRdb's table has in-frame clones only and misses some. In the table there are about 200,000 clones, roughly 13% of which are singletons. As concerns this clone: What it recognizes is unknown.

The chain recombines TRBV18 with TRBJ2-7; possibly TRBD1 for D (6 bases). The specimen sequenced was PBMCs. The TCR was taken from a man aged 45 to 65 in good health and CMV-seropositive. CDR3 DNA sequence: TGTGCCAGCTCACCCGGACAGTCTTACGAGCAGTACTTC. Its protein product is CASSPGQSYEQYF.